The TCR beta chain under discussion was sequenced for a study of blood T cell repertoires in COVID-19. Libraries were prepared by immunoSEQ multiplex PCR; TCRdb keeps only in-frame clonotypes and omits some of them. The table includes approximately 280,000 clones, roughly 89% detected once. The CDR3 runs to 14 residues. Trimming pared 5 bases from V and 2 bases from J, leaving 13 bases between. Looked up from germline, CDR1 is MGHRA and CDR2 is YSYEKL. The V and J genes are TRBV4-1 and TRBJ2-7; maybe TRBD2 (6 bases). This sequence was found in a woman aged 18 to 35 with acute COVID-19. Sequencing used PBMCs or T cells enriched from blood (not recorded which). The CDR3 bases are TGCGCCAGCAGCATGCGGACGGGAGCCTACGAGCAGTACTTC. As protein: CASSMRTGAYEQYF.